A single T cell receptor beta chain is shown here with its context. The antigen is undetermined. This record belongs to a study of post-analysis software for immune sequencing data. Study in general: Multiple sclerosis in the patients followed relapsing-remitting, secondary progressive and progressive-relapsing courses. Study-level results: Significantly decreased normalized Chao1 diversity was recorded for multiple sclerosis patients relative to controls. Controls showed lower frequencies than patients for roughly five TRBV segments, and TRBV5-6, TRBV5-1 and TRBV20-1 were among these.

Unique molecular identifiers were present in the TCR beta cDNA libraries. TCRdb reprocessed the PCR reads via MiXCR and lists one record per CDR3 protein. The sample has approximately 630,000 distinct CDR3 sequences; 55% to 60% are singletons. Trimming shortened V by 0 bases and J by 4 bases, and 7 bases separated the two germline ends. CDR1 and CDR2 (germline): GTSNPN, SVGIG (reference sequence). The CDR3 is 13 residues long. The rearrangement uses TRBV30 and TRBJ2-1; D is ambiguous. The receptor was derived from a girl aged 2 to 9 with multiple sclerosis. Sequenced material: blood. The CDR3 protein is CAWSVRAYNEQFF. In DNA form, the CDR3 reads TGTGCCTGGAGTGTAAGAGCTTACAATGAGCAGTTCTTC.